This T cell receptor (beta chain) is from a study of T-cell memory formation after mild COVID-19. TCRdb passed the 5' RACE reads through MiXCR, listing each CDR3 protein once. The data hold roughly 200,000 distinct CDR3 sequences, with about 9.2% observed a single time. The CDR3 is 13 amino acids. V lost 6 bases and J 15 bases, leaving 21 bases between the germline ends. Per germline, CDR1 MNHEY and CDR2 SVGEGT. This chain joins TRBV6-2 or TRBV6-3 and TRBJ2-1; the D gene is possibly TRBD1 (5 bases). This TCR derives from a man aged 18 to 30 who had mild COVID-19 (a few samples of this study predate the infection). Cell type and time point are not known. The sample was PBMCs or a T cell subset sorted from them (not recorded which). This CDR3 is CASSPGPVNPWFF. CDR3 sequence (DNA): TGTGCCAGCAGCCCAGGGCCCGTGAACCCTTGGTTCTTC.